The 32 T cell receptor beta chains below were found in one sample sequenced in a study of cytomegalovirus exposure and HLA in healthy donors. The study ran its PCR with 60 Vbeta and 13 Jbeta primers. Some clones are missing from TCRdb's copy, which holds only in-frame ones; the method was immunoSEQ multiplex PCR. Here the sample spans some 180,000 clones, around 75% being singletons. Source material: PBMCs. These receptors all come from a male donor in good health and CMV-seronegative.

V gene TRBV11-2 combines with J gene TRBJ2-2; D may be TRBD1 (6 bases). The V end was cut by 3 bases, the J end by 0 bases, with 8 bases between. Per germline, CDR1 SGHAT and CDR2 FQNNGV. This CDR3 has 15 amino acids. CDR3 nucleotide sequence: TGTGCCAGCAGCTTGAGGACAGCGAACACCGGGGAGCTGTTTTTT. As protein: CASSLRTANTGELFF. The full variable domain, in which reference TRBV11-2 and TRBJ2-2 provide the parts outside the CDR3, is EAGVAQSPRYKIIEKRQSVAFWCNPISGHATLYWYQQILGQGPKLLIQFQNNGVVDDSQLPKDRFSAERLKGVDSTLKIQPAKLEDSAVYLCASSLRTANTGELFFGEGSRLTVL.

This clone was counted once. The chain has TRBV6-6 and TRBJ2-7, with D perhaps matching TRBD1 (5 bases). Germline V lookup: CDR1 MNHNY, CDR2 SVGAGI (reference sequence). V gave up 8 bases and J gave up 4 bases, with 9 bases separating them. This CDR3 region has 11 residues. In DNA form, the CDR3 reads TGTGCCAGCGGGGCTACGTACGAGCAGTACTTC. Amino acids: CASGATYEQYF.

This clone has just a few counts. The rearrangement uses TRBV5-1 and TRBJ1-2; D is undetermined. The CDR3 sequence is 13 residues long. The germline V and J ends were trimmed by 4 bases and 8 bases, with 15 bases remaining between them. Germline CDR1 and CDR2: SGHRS and YFSETQ. CDR3 residues: CASSPGPLGGYTF. The CDR3 coding sequence is TGCGCCAGCAGCCCAGGCCCCTTGGGCGGCTACACCTTC.

This clone was counted once. J is TRBJ1-2 and V is TRBV28; D call uncertain. V was cut by 6 bases and J by 0 bases, with 11 bases left in between. The CDR3 is 14 residues long. Germline CDR1 is MDHEN and CDR2 is SYDVKM. CDR3 amino acids: CASRQGVANYGYTF. In nucleotides, the CDR3 is TGTGCCAGCAGACAAGGAGTCGCTAACTATGGCTACACCTTC.

This CDR3 is CASSFRYNEQFF. Written as DNA, the CDR3 is TGTGCCAGCAGCTTCCGCTACAATGAGCAGTTCTTC. The V and J genes are TRBV11-2 and TRBJ2-1; no clear D gene. Germline values: CDR1 SGHAT, CDR2 FQNNGV. This CDR3 spans 12 amino acids. Trimming shortened V by 3 bases and J by 3 bases, and 3 bases separated the two germline ends.

The rearrangement uses TRBV6-5 and TRBJ2-3; 9 positions agree with TRBD2. Germline-derived CDR1 and CDR2 are MNHEY and SVGAGI. The length of the CDR3 is 15 residues. The V segment lost 7 bases and the J segment 3 bases; nucleotides outside the gene matches: 8. The CDR3 nucleotides are TGTGCCAGCACCTCCAGCGGGAGGTCTACAGATACGCAGTATTTT. It encodes CASTSSGRSTDTQYF.

Only one count was recorded for this clone. The chain uses TRBV7-2 and TRBJ2-3; 7 bases fit TRBD2. Germline V gene sequence: CDR1 SGHTA, CDR2 FQGNSA. Trimming at V came to 3 bases and at J to 1 base, leaving 4 bases not matched to a gene. The CDR3 runs to 15 residues. CDR3 in amino acids: CASSFLAAGTDTQYF. CDR3 nucleotide sequence: TGTGCCAGCAGCTTCCTAGCGGCCGGCACAGATACGCAGTATTTT.

This clone was observed a handful of times. The J gene is TRBJ2-3, the V gene TRBV6-1; TRBD2 matches 7 bases. Germline V lookup: CDR1 MNHNS, CDR2 SASEGT. V trimming: 8 bases; J trimming: 2 bases; junction bases outside the gene matches: 10. The CDR3 runs to 15 residues. The CDR3 reads CASEPAGINTDTQYF. As DNA, the CDR3 is TGTGCCAGCGAGCCAGCGGGAATAAACACAGATACGCAGTATTTT.

J is TRBJ1-1 and V is TRBV19; 7 nucleotides align to TRBD1. Germline trimming cut 3 bases from V and 7 bases from J; bases unmatched to any gene: 2. CDR1 LNHDA and CDR2 SQIVND come from the germline V gene (reference sequence). This CDR3 has 12 amino acids. This CDR3 reads CASSMGQFEAFF. CDR3 sequence (DNA): TGTGCCAGTAGTATGGGACAGTTTGAAGCTTTCTTT.

This clone was counted a single time. The rearrangement joins TRBV19 to TRBJ1-2; possibly TRBD1 for D (5 bases). Germline values: CDR1 LNHDA, CDR2 SQIVND (reference sequence). V shed 3 bases and J shed 0 bases, with 11 bases lying between them. The CDR3 totals 15 residues. DNA of the CDR3: TGTGCCAGTAGTATTGGGGGGGTTCCTAACTATGGCTACACCTTC. Encoded protein: CASSIGGVPNYGYTF.

V is TRBV30 and J is TRBJ1-4; the D is unclear. The V and J ends lost 0 bases and 7 bases respectively, with 6 bases between them. The length of the CDR3 is 12 residues. Germline loops: CDR1 GTSNPN, CDR2 SVGIG (reference sequence). The CDR3 sequence: CAWSVNGEKLFF. The CDR3 nucleotides are TGTGCCTGGAGTGTAAACGGTGAAAAACTGTTTTTT.

V is TRBV5-3 and J is TRBJ1-2, with D possibly matching TRBD1 (5 bases). TRBV5-3 is treated as an ORF (open reading frame) with a function not yet certain. The V end lost 1 base, the J end lost 4 bases, and 14 bases lay between the germline ends. The CDR3 consists of 15 residues. The CDR3 loop is CARSLRTQVLYGYTF. DNA for the CDR3: TGTGCCAGAAGCTTGAGAACACAGGTCCTCTATGGCTACACCTTC.

The chain uses TRBV5-1 and TRBJ2-1, with 14 bases fitting TRBD2. V trimming: 0 bases; J trimming: 8 bases; junction bases outside the gene matches: 7. Germline CDR1 and CDR2: SGHRS and YFSETQ. CDR3 length: 17 amino acids. CDR3 in DNA: TGCGCCAGCAGCTTGGAGACTAGCGGGAGGGGAGAGGATGAGCAGTTCTTC. This translates into CASSLETSGRGEDEQFF.

V gene TRBV28 combines with J gene TRBJ2-1, with TRBD2 matching over 14 bases. In germline, CDR1 is MDHEN, CDR2 SYDVKM. This CDR3 spans 16 amino acids. V lost 3 bases to trimming and J lost 2 bases; unmatched junction nucleotides: 0. The DNA of the CDR3 is TGTGCCAGCAGTTTGGGACTAGCGGGAGCCTACAATGAGCAGTTCTTC. It codes for CASSLGLAGAYNEQFF.

The gene calls are TRBV12-5 and TRBJ1-5, with D perhaps TRBD1 (5 bases). The CDR3 totals 14 residues. V was trimmed by 6 bases and J by 0 bases, leaving 9 bases between them. Germline CDR1 is LGHNT and CDR2 is FRNRAP. The CDR3 protein is CASGGGYSNQPQHF. CDR3 in DNA: TGTGCTAGTGGGGGGGGATATAGCAATCAGCCCCAGCATTTT. Looking up the rest from reference TRBV12-5 and TRBJ1-5 gives the full variable domain: DARVTQTPRHKVTEMGQEVTMRCQPILGHNTVFWYRQTMMQGLELLAYFRNRAPLDDSGMPKDRFSAEMPDATLATLKIQPSEPRDSAVYFCASGGGYSNQPQHFGDGTRLSIL.

The chain recombines TRBV25-1 with TRBJ2-1; a possible D gene is TRBD1 (5 bases). Germline CDR1 MGHDK, CDR2 SYGVNS. The CDR3 is made up of 16 amino acids. Trimming removed 1 base from V and 0 bases from J, with 10 bases in between. CDR3 DNA sequence: TGTGCCAGCAGTGAATCTGCAGGGTTCTCCTACAATGAGCAGTTCTTC. Its translation is CASSESAGFSYNEQFF.

The count of this clone is one. The J gene is TRBJ2-1, the V gene TRBV5-6; D may be TRBD1 (5 bases). Trimming took 1 base from V and 4 from J, leaving 12 bases between them. The CDR3 is 15 residues long. Germline V gene data show CDR1 as SGHDT and CDR2 as YYEEEE. CDR3 coding DNA: TGTGCCAGCAGCTTGTTGAGGCAGGGTTACAATGAGCAGTTCTTC. It codes for CASSLLRQGYNEQFF.

The V and J genes are TRBV6-6 and TRBJ2-3; D is perhaps TRBD2 (7 bases). Germline loops: CDR1 MNHNY, CDR2 SVGAGI (reference sequence). V was cut by 2 bases and J by 0 bases, with 9 bases left in between. The CDR3 is made up of 15 amino acids. The CDR3 DNA sequence: TGTGCCAGCAGTTACAGGGGGGGGAGCACAGATACGCAGTATTTT. Translating it yields CASSYRGGSTDTQYF.

The chain recombines TRBV4-3 with TRBJ1-6; the match to TRBD1 covers 8 bases. V shed 0 bases and J 10 bases; nucleotides not matched to a gene: 11. The CDR3 runs 17 residues. The germline CDR1 and CDR2 sequences are LGHNA and YSLEER. CDR3 loop: CASSQDFAGGTGSPLHF. In nucleotides, the CDR3 is TGCGCCAGCAGCCAAGATTTCGCAGGGGGCACTGGATCACCCCTCCACTTT.

CDR3 DNA: TGTGCCAGCAGACCCGGGACAGGCCCCTTGGATGAGCAGTTCTTC. This encodes CASRPGTGPLDEQFF. The chain carries TRBV2 and TRBJ2-1, with TRBD1 identical over 8 bases. The CDR3 length is 15 residues. CDR1 and CDR2 from the germline V gene are SNHLY and FYNNEI. J was trimmed by 8 bases and V by 6 bases; bases with no gene match: 12.

V usage is TRBV28 and J usage is TRBJ2-1, with unresolved D. V was cut by 3 bases and J by 7 bases, with 7 bases left in between. The length of the CDR3 is 12 residues. The V gene's germline CDR1 is MDHEN and CDR2 SYDVKM. The CDR3 here is CASSLVRNEQFF. The CDR3 DNA follows: TGTGCCAGCAGTTTGGTGAGGAATGAGCAGTTCTTC.

The chain has TRBV7-9 and TRBJ1-4; D gene unclear. V dropped 5 bases and J dropped 7 bases, with 11 bases sitting between them. The germline CDR1 and CDR2 sequences are SEHNR and FQNEAQ (reference sequence). This CDR3 is built from 13 residues. The CDR3 coding sequence is TGTGCCAGCAGCCCTGGAGGGTTTGAAAAACTGTTTTTT. This encodes CASSPGGFEKLFF.

The CDR3 here is CASRRTGLNSPLHF. For the CDR3, the DNA is TGTGCCAGTAGGAGGACAGGGCTGAATTCACCCCTCCACTTT. The genes are TRBV19 and TRBJ1-6, with 8 bases identical to TRBD1. Germline V gives CDR1 LNHDA, CDR2 SQIVND (reference sequence). Unmatched junction bases numbered 5, after V lost 6 bases and J lost 7 bases. The CDR3 is made up of 14 amino acids.

This sequence joins TRBV7-9 and TRBJ2-3; D is unresolved. The V gene's germline CDR1 is SEHNR and CDR2 FQNEAQ (reference sequence). Trimming shortened V by 4 bases and J by 0 bases, and 5 bases separated the two germline ends. This CDR3 contains 13 residues. Here the CDR3 DNA reads TGTGCCAGCAGCTCCCCTAGCACAGATACGCAGTATTTT. Amino acid sequence: CASSSPSTDTQYF.

The V gene is TRBV28, the J gene TRBJ2-7, with D perhaps matching TRBD1 (6 bases). Germline V gene data show CDR1 as MDHEN and CDR2 as SYDVKM. This CDR3 spans 12 amino acids. CDR3 protein: CASRRGGMQQSV. The CDR3 DNA follows: TGTGCCAGCCGCCGTGGGGGCATGCAACAAAGTGTC.

There are a few counts of this clone. The chain joins TRBV6-5 to TRBJ2-2; tentatively, D is TRBD2 (7 bases). Germline CDR1 and CDR2: MNHEY and SVGAGI. The V end lost 0 bases, the J end lost 6 bases, and 11 bases lay between the germline ends. This CDR3 is 15 amino acids long. CDR3 in amino acids: CASSYSEGGAGELFF. The CDR3 DNA reads TGTGCCAGCAGTTACTCGGAGGGGGGGGCCGGGGAGCTGTTTTTT.

This clone was picked up a small number of times. The V and J genes are TRBV6-1 and TRBJ2-7, with 8 bases aligning to TRBD2. CDR1 is MNHNS, CDR2 SASEGT, per germline. CDR3 size: 14 residues. V gave up 5 bases and J gave up 2 bases; unmatched junction bases: 5. The CDR3 spells CASSKREGPYEQYF. In DNA, the CDR3 is TGTGCCAGCAGTAAACGGGAGGGGCCCTACGAGCAGTACTTC.

V gene TRBV7-7 combines with J gene TRBJ2-7, with 11 bases fitting TRBD2. The CDR3 is made up of 15 amino acids. CDR1 SSHAT and CDR2 FNYEAQ come from the germline V gene (reference sequence). V was clipped by 3 bases and J by 4 bases; unmatched bases: 5. CDR3 DNA sequence: TGTGCCAGCAGCTTCCTAGCGGGAGGAGATTACGAGCAGTACTTC. Encoded protein: CASSFLAGGDYEQYF.

The CDR3 is CASSSGKGDRPRQPQHF. CDR3 in DNA: TGTGCCAGCAGCTCGGGTAAAGGGGATAGGCCAAGGCAGCCCCAGCATTTT. The chain combines TRBV5-8 with TRBJ1-5, with a weak D call TRBD1 (5 bases). CDR1 and CDR2 from the germline V gene are SGHTS and YDEGEE. V was clipped by 3 bases and J by 7 bases, with 23 bases between them. The CDR3 totals 17 residues.

This chain joins TRBV30 and TRBJ2-1, with D possibly TRBD2 on 6 matching bases. Deletions cut 4 bases from V and 5 bases from J, with 15 bases between. The germline CDR1 and CDR2 sequences are GTSNPN and SVGIG (reference sequence). CDR3 length: 14 residues. This CDR3 reads CAWTEGRGDNEQFF. DNA for the CDR3: TGTGCCTGGACAGAAGGGCGGGGAGACAATGAGCAGTTCTTC.

The rearrangement uses TRBV10-2 and TRBJ2-1; 9 bases are a match to TRBD2. V lost 6 bases to trimming and J lost 15 bases; unmatched junction nucleotides: 9. Germline CDR1 WSHSY, CDR2 SAAADI. The CDR3 contains 12 residues. CDR3 residues: CASRAGPREGFF. CDR3 DNA sequence: TGCGCCAGCAGGGCCGGGCCGCGGGAGGGGTTCTTC.

The J gene is TRBJ2-7, the V gene TRBV2, with D possibly being TRBD2 (5 bases). The germline CDR1 and CDR2 sequences are SNHLY and FYNNEI. The CDR3 covers 9 residues. V was clipped by 9 bases and J by 6 bases, with 6 bases between them. CDR3 protein: CASGLEQYF. CDR3 DNA sequence: TGTGCCAGTGGACTCGAGCAGTACTTC.